The present entry profiles one T cell receptor beta chain with its context. Data came from immunoSEQ multiplex PCR; TCRdb stores just in-frame clones and leaves some out. There are fewer than 250,000 clones in the sample; around 83% occur only once, and about 8% lies in the top ten. Trimming stripped 4 bases from V and 7 bases from J, with 8 bases between. The germline V gene has CDR1 SNHLY and CDR2 FYNNEI. The CDR3 covers 12 residues. This entry is derived from a study of blood T cell repertoires in COVID-19. About the research overall: Spain, Italy and the United States supplied samples that represented acute and convalescent COVID-19. The analysed material was cDNA or gDNA that came from T cells, B-cell-depleted T cells, or PBMCs.

The chain is built from TRBV2 and TRBJ1-3; no firm D call. Sequencing input: peripheral blood. This receptor was obtained from a woman between 50 and 59 years old with acute or convalescent COVID-19. For the CDR3, the DNA is TGTGCCAGCAGTGTGAGCGACAACACCATATATTTT. Amino acids: CASSVSDNTIYF.